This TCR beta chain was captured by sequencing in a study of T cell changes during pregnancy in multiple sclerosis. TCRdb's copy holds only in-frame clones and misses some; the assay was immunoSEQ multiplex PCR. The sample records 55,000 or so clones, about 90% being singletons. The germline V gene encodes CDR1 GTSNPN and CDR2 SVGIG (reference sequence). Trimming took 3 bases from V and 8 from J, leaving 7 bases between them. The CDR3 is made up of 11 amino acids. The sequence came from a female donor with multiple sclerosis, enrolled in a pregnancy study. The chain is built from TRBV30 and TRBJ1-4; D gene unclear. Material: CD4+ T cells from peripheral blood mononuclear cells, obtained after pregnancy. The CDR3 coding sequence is TGTGCCTGGAGCTGGCGGGAAAAACTGTTTTTT. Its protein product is CAWSWREKLFF.